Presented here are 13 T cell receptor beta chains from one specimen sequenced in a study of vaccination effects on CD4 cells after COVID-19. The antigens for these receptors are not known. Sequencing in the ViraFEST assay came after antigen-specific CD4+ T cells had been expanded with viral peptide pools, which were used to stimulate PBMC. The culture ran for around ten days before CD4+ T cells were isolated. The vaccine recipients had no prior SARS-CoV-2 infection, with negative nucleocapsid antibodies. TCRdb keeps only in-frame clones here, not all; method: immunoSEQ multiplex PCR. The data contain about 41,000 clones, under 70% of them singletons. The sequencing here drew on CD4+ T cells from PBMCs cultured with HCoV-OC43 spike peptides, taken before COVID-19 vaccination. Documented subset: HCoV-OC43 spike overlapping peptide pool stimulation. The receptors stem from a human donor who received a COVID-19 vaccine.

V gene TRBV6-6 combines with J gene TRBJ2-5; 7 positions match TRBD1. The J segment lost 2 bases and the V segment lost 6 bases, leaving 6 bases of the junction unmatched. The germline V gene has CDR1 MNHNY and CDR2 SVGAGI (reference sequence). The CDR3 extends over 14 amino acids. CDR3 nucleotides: TGTGCCAGCAGGTCACCGGACAGGCAAGAGACCCAGTACTTC. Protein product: CASRSPDRQETQYF.

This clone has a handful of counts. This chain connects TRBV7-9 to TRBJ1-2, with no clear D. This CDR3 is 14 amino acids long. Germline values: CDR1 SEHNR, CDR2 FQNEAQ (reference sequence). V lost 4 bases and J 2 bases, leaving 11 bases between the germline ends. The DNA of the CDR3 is TGTGCCAGCAGCTCAGAGACAAGCAACTATGGCTACACCTTC. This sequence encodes CASSSETSNYGYTF. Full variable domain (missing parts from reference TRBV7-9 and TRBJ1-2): DTGVSQNPRHKITKRGQNVTFRCDPISEHNRLYWYRQTLGQGPEFLTYFQNEAQLEKSRLLSDRFSAERPKGSFSTLEIQRTEQGDSAMYLCASSSETSNYGYTFGSGTRLTVV.

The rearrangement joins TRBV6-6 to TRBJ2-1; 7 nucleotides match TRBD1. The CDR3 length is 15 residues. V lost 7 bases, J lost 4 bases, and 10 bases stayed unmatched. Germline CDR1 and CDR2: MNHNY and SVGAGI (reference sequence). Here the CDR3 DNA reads TGTGCCAGCAACCAACGGGACAGTAGTTACAATGAGCAGTTCTTC. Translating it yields CASNQRDSSYNEQFF.

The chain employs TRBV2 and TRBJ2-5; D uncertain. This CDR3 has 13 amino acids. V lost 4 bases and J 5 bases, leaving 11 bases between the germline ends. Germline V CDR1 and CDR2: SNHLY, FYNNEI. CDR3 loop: CASSVGFRETQYF. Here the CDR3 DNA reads TGTGCCAGCAGTGTAGGGTTTAGGGAGACCCAGTACTTC.

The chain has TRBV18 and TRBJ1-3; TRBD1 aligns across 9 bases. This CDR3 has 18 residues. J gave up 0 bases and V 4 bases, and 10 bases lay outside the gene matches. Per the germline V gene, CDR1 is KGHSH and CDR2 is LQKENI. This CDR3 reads CASSLFGTGTDSGNTIYF. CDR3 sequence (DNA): TGTGCCAGCTCACTGTTCGGGACAGGGACCGACTCTGGAAACACCATATATTTT.

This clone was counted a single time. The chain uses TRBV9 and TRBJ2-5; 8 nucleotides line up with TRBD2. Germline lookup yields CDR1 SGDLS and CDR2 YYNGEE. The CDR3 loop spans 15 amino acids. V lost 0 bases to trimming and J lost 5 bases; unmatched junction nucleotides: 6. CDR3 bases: TGTGCCAGCAGCGTAGCGGGAGGGTCCTGGGAGACCCAGTACTTC. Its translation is CASSVAGGSWETQYF.

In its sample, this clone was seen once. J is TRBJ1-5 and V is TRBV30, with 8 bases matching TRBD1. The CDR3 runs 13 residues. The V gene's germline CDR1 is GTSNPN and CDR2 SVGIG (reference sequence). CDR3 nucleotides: TGTGCGGGTGGACAGGGTCTTAATCAGCCCCAGCATTTT. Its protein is CAGGQGLNQPQHF.

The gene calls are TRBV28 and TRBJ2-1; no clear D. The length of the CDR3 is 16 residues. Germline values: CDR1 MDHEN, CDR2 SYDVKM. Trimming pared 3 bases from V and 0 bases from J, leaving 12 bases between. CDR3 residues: CASSLGGTSSYNEQFF. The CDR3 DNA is TGTGCCAGCAGTTTGGGCGGAACAAGCTCCTACAATGAGCAGTTCTTC. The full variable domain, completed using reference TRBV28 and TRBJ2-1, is DVKVTQSSRYLVKRTGEKVFLECVQDMDHENMFWYRQDPGLGLRLIYFSYDVKMKEKGDIPEGYSVSREKKERFSLILESASTNQTSMYLCASSLGGTSSYNEQFFGPGTRLTVL.

Written as DNA, the CDR3 is TGTGCCAGCAGCTCCCGGGACAGCCAGTACTTC. Its protein product is CASSSRDSQYF. The chain uses TRBV9 and TRBJ2-5, with TRBD1 identical over 7 bases. The CDR3 sequence is 11 residues long. CDR1 SGDLS and CDR2 YYNGEE come from the germline V gene. V dropped 4 bases and J dropped 10; count of bases not matched to a gene: 4.

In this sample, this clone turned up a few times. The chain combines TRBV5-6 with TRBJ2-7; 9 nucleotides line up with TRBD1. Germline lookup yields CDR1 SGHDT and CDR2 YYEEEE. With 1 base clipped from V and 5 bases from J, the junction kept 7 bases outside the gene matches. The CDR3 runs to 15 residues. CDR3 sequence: CASSLYRGRVNEQYF. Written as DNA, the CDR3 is TGTGCCAGCAGCTTGTACAGGGGGCGAGTAAACGAGCAGTACTTC.

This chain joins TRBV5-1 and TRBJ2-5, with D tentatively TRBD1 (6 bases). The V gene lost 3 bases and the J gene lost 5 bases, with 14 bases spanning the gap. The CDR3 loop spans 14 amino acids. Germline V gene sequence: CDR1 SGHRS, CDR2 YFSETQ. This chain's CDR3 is CASSSYRVGETQYF. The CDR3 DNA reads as TGCGCCAGCAGCTCTTACAGGGTTGGGGAGACCCAGTACTTC.

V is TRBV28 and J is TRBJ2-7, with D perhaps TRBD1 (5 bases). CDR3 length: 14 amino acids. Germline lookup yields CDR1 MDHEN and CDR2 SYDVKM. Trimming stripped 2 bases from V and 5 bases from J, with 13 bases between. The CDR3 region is CASSLGSGKNEQYF. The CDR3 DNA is TGTGCCAGCAGTTTAGGGTCAGGGAAAAACGAGCAGTACTTC.

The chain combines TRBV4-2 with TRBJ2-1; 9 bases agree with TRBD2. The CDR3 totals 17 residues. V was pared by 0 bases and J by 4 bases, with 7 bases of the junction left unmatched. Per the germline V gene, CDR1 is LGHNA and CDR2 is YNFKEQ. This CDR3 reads CASSQDGASGAYNEQFF. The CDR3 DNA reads TGTGCCAGCAGCCAAGATGGAGCTAGCGGGGCTTACAATGAGCAGTTCTTC.